One sample yielded the 30 T cell receptor beta chains listed below, sequenced in a study of T and B cells in COVID-19 patients. Each TRB amplification used roughly 220-550 ng of genomic DNA from blood. BIOMED2 TRB-A/B primer pools were used in multiplex TRB PCR. TCRdb fed the multiplex PCR reads into MiXCR, producing one record per CDR3 protein. The table has under 7,000 distinct CDR3 sequences, 25% to 30% seen once. Sequencing was performed on blood. The receptor source for this set is a human donor with active COVID-19.

The chain is built from TRBV6-2 or TRBV6-3 and TRBJ2-5; 13 nucleotides line up with TRBD2. Trimming took 0 bases from V and 6 from J; bases not matched to a gene: 10. Germline CDR1 MNHEY, CDR2 SVGEGT. This CDR3 comprises 18 residues. The CDR3 DNA sequence: TGTGCCAGCAGTTACTCGAGCCTGGGACTAGCGGGGCGGAAGACCCAGTACTTC. This gives the protein CASSYSSLGLAGRKTQYF.

This sequence joins TRBV10-3 and TRBJ2-3; TRBD2 aligns across 10 bases. J gave up 0 bases and V 5 bases, and 2 bases lay outside the gene matches. The CDR3 is 15 residues long. CDR1 and CDR2 from the germline V gene are ENHRY and SYGVKD. CDR3 nucleotides: TGTGCCATCAGTCGAGCGGGGGGGAGCACAGATACGCAGTATTTT. It codes for CAISRAGGSTDTQYF.

In its sample, this clonotype was seen many times. The V gene is TRBV7-2, the J gene TRBJ2-2; 9 bases match TRBD2. V lost 5 bases and J lost 6; bases outside the gene matches: 4. Germline V gene lookup returns CDR1 SGHTA and CDR2 FQGNSA. The CDR3 has 14 residues. The CDR3 spells CASSSSGRAGELFF. The CDR3 DNA follows: TGTGCCAGCAGCAGTAGCGGGAGAGCCGGGGAGCTGTTTTTT.

This clonotype ranks as medium-sized. V gene TRBV5-5 combines with J gene TRBJ2-5; D is perhaps TRBD1 (5 bases). V was shortened by 3 bases and J by 1 base, with 10 bases between the two germline ends. This CDR3 comprises 14 residues. Germline values: CDR1 SGHKS, CDR2 YYEKEE (reference sequence). CDR3 loop: CASSSTESQETQYF. CDR3 sequence (DNA): TGTGCCAGCAGCTCGACAGAATCCCAAGAGACCCAGTACTTC.

This clonotype was counted between two and nine times. The chain carries TRBV5-1 and TRBJ1-6; D might be TRBD1 (6 bases). The CDR3 spans 17 residues. CDR1 SGHRS and CDR2 YFSETQ come from the germline V gene. V gave up 0 bases and J gave up 5 bases, with 15 bases separating them. CDR3 sequence: CASSLAPTGPDNSPLHF. The CDR3 DNA reads as TGCGCCAGCAGCTTGGCTCCCACAGGGCCCGATAATTCACCCCTCCACTTT.

The chain combines TRBV10-1 with TRBJ2-1, with 9 positions matching TRBD1. V dropped 3 bases and J dropped 8; count of bases not matched to a gene: 8. The CDR3 has 15 amino acids. Germline-derived CDR1 and CDR2 are WNHNN and SYGVQD (reference sequence). DNA for the CDR3: TGCGCCAGCAGTGAATCAGGACAGGGGATGCATGAGCAGTTCTTC. It specifies CASSESGQGMHEQFF.

V and J are TRBV27 and TRBJ2-3; the D call may be TRBD1 or TRBD2 (6 bases each). This CDR3 has 14 amino acids. Germline CDR1 MNHEY, CDR2 SMNVEV (reference sequence). V was cut by 9 bases and J by 7 bases, with 20 bases left in between. CDR3 in amino acids: CASRGPGATNTQYF. The CDR3 DNA sequence: TGTGCCAGTCGGGGGCCGGGGGCCACGAATACGCAGTATTTT.

In this sample, this clonotype turned up many times. The chain couples TRBV6-5 to TRBJ1-5; 9 bases are shared with TRBD1. The trim removed 6 bases at V and 6 bases at J, leaving 6 bases unmatched. CDR1 is MNHEY and CDR2 is SVGAGI in the germline V gene. CDR3 length equals 14 residues. The CDR3 DNA reads as TGTGCCAGCAGCTCGACAGGGGGGCCTCAGCCCCAGCATTTT. Translation: CASSSTGGPQPQHF.

J is TRBJ2-3 and V is TRBV4-3; tentative D call: TRBD2 (7 bases). The CDR3 runs 15 residues. V lost 0 bases to trimming and J lost 6 bases, with 13 bases between them. The germline V gene has CDR1 LGHNA and CDR2 YSLEER. The CDR3 reads CASSQDGRGRDTQYF. The CDR3 DNA sequence: TGCGCCAGCAGCCAAGATGGGAGGGGGAGGGATACGCAGTATTTT.

This clonotype turned up a few times. The gene calls are TRBV6-5 and TRBJ1-3, with D unresolved. The V gene lost 5 bases and the J gene lost 0 bases, with 14 bases spanning the gap. CDR3 length: 16 amino acids. Per the germline V gene, CDR1 is MNHEY and CDR2 is SVGAGI. The CDR3 is CASSDSGRNSGNTIYF. The CDR3 DNA reads as TGTGCCAGCAGTGATTCCGGACGGAACTCTGGAAACACCATATATTTT.

This clonotype is classed as medium-sized. The chain carries TRBV19 and TRBJ2-2; 16 nucleotides line up with TRBD2. Germline CDR1 reads LNHDA; CDR2 reads SQIVND (reference sequence). The J segment lost 9 bases and the V segment lost 5 bases, leaving 15 bases of the junction unmatched. The CDR3 length is 19 residues. The CDR3 nucleotides are TGTGCCAGTAGTGCGGGGACTAGCGGGAGGGTATTGGGTATCCGGGAGCTGTTTTTT. It is translated as CASSAGTSGRVLGIRELFF.

The chain is built from TRBV28 and TRBJ2-1; a possible D gene is TRBD2 (5 bases). The V end was cut by 5 bases, the J end by 9 bases, with 11 bases between. Looked up from germline, CDR1 is MDHEN and CDR2 is SYDVKM. The CDR3 runs to 12 residues. CDR3 nucleotides: TGTGCCAGCAGTCAGAGGGCCGGTGAGCAGTTCTTC. Translation: CASSQRAGEQFF.

By share of the sample, this clonotype is medium-sized. This rearrangement joins TRBV12-3 or TRBV12-4 to TRBJ1-2; no reliable D call. V was cut by 1 base and J by 8 bases, with 8 bases left in between. This CDR3 is built from 12 residues. CDR3 coding DNA: TGTGCCAGCAGTTTAGAGACACGCGGCTACACCTTC. This sequence encodes CASSLETRGYTF.

The sample holds many counts of this clonotype. The J gene is TRBJ2-7, the V gene TRBV5-6, with 13 nucleotides matching TRBD2. Trimming at V came to 4 bases and at J to 7 bases, leaving 14 bases not matched to a gene. The CDR3 spans 17 residues. The germline CDR1 and CDR2 sequences are SGHDT and YYEEEE. In DNA, the CDR3 is TGTGCCAGCAGCCTCGGACTAGCGGGGGTAGGGGGGAGGGAGCAGTACTTC. The encoded protein is CASSLGLAGVGGREQYF.

This clonotype appeared a few times. The chain recombines TRBV10-1 with TRBJ2-1; perhaps TRBD1 as D (6 bases). This CDR3 region has 14 residues. Germline V gene lookup returns CDR1 WNHNN and CDR2 SYGVQD (reference sequence). The V and J ends lost 0 bases and 8 bases respectively, with 11 bases between them. The CDR3 sequence: CASSESNRVDEQFF. In nucleotides, the CDR3 is TGCGCCAGCAGTGAGTCGAACAGGGTCGATGAGCAGTTCTTC.

This clonotype was picked up many times. The V call is TRBV12-3 or TRBV12-4, the J call TRBJ2-2; 10 bases are shared with TRBD1. CDR3 size: 16 residues. J gave up 4 bases and V 6 bases, and 8 bases lay outside the gene matches. CDR3 in amino acids: CASSKGTGEGTGELFF. The CDR3 bases are TGTGCCAGCAGCAAAGGGACAGGGGAGGGCACCGGGGAGCTGTTTTTT.

This clonotype is medium-sized within its sample. V gene TRBV6-6 combines with J gene TRBJ1-5; D is uncertain. The CDR3 is 12 amino acids. V dropped 5 bases and J dropped 5 bases, with 7 bases sitting between them. Germline loops: CDR1 MNHNY, CDR2 SVGAGI (reference sequence). Written as DNA, the CDR3 is TGTGCCAGCAGTCTTGACCATCAGCCCCAGCATTTT. This translates into CASSLDHQPQHF.

This clonotype is medium-sized within its sample. The rearrangement links TRBV19 to TRBJ1-4; D not resolved. Per the germline V gene, CDR1 is LNHDA and CDR2 is SQIVND (reference sequence). Deletions cut 5 bases from V and 3 bases from J, with 13 bases between. The CDR3 totals 15 residues. This CDR3 reads CASSGGRGANEKLFF. The CDR3 coding sequence is TGTGCCAGTAGTGGTGGGAGAGGAGCTAATGAAAAACTGTTTTTT.

V gene TRBV5-6 combines with J gene TRBJ2-7; D possibly corresponds to TRBD1 (6 bases). The CDR3 runs to 16 residues. Germline V gene lookup returns CDR1 SGHDT and CDR2 YYEEEE. V was pared by 6 bases and J by 6 bases, with 25 bases between. Here the CDR3 DNA reads TGTGCCAGCACCTCTTCCGGGACACCGGCGCTTTTCGAGCAGTACTTC. Translating it yields CASTSSGTPALFEQYF.

This clonotype ranks as medium-sized. The J gene is TRBJ1-2, the V gene TRBV5-1, with D perhaps TRBD1 (5 bases). Looked up from germline, CDR1 is SGHRS and CDR2 is YFSETQ. V gave up 4 bases and J gave up 6 bases, with 13 bases separating them. This CDR3 contains 13 residues. DNA for the CDR3: TGCGCCAGCAGCCCGGACACTCCCAATGGCTACACCTTC. Translated, it gives CASSPDTPNGYTF.

CDR3 nucleotides: TGTGCCAGCAGTTACTCTGCAGGCAACTATGGCTACACCTTC. Translated: CASSYSAGNYGYTF. J is TRBJ1-2 and V is TRBV6-6; D call uncertain. The germline gives CDR1 MNHNY, CDR2 SVGAGI (reference sequence). Trimming stripped 0 bases from V and 2 bases from J, with 7 bases between. The CDR3 has 14 residues.

The V gene is TRBV11-2, the J gene TRBJ2-7, with a tentative D call TRBD1 (5 bases). The length of the CDR3 is 13 residues. The germline gives CDR1 SGHAT, CDR2 FQNNGV. V lost 5 bases to trimming and J lost 5 bases, with 13 bases between them. CDR3: CASSQGAGNEQYF. For the CDR3, the DNA is TGTGCCAGCAGCCAAGGAGCAGGGAACGAGCAGTACTTC.

This clonotype is medium-sized (0.01 to 0.1%) in the sample. In nucleotides, the CDR3 is TGTGCCAGCAGCCCCGTAGCGGGAGGAGAAGAGACCCAGTACTTC. This encodes CASSPVAGGEETQYF. V is TRBV12-3 or TRBV12-4 and J is TRBJ2-5, with 10 bases identical to TRBD2. CDR3 length equals 15 residues. The V and J ends lost 6 bases and 3 bases, in that order; junction bases with no gene match: 7.

This chain joins TRBV12-3 or TRBV12-4 and TRBJ2-5; 9 bases line up with TRBD2. CDR3 size: 16 residues. The V segment lost 1 base and the J segment 5 bases; nucleotides outside the gene matches: 8. CDR3 amino acids: CASSLVGGGARETQYF. The CDR3 DNA reads as TGTGCCAGCAGTTTAGTCGGCGGGGGGGCCCGGGAGACCCAGTACTTC.

This clonotype was counted only a few times. This chain's CDR3 is CASSRGTAYSGANVLTF. CDR3 DNA: TGTGCCAGCAGCCGCGGGACTGCTTACTCTGGGGCCAACGTCCTGACTTTC. This sequence joins TRBV7-2 and TRBJ2-6; a possible D gene is TRBD2 (6 bases). CDR1 and CDR2 (germline): SGHTA, FQGNSA. Trimming left V 5 bases short and J 0 bases short, with 14 bases between. The CDR3 sequence is 17 residues long.

The sample holds many counts of this clonotype. The V and J genes are TRBV6-5 and TRBJ1-5, with D unclear. This CDR3 spans 13 amino acids. The germline V and J ends were trimmed by 5 bases and 4 bases, with 9 bases remaining between them. Germline loops: CDR1 MNHEY, CDR2 SVGAGI. The CDR3 loop is CASSRLGNQPQHF. DNA of the CDR3: TGTGCCAGCAGTAGACTGGGGAATCAGCCCCAGCATTTT.

V is TRBV6-5 and J is TRBJ2-1; D not resolved. The germline gives CDR1 MNHEY, CDR2 SVGAGI. The CDR3 has 14 amino acids. V shed 0 bases and J shed 6 bases, with 9 bases lying between them. The chain's CDR3 is CASSYSGRVNEQFF. CDR3 coding DNA: TGTGCCAGCAGTTACTCCGGTAGGGTCAATGAGCAGTTCTTC.

The rearrangement uses TRBV7-9 and TRBJ2-5; D unresolved. Germline assignment: CDR1 SEHNR and CDR2 FQNEAQ (reference sequence). CDR3 length: 14 residues. Trimming removed 5 bases at V and 10 bases at J, with 20 bases between. The CDR3 DNA is TGTGCCAGCAGCACTAACACCAGCCCCCTTAGCCAGTACTTC. Its translation: CASSTNTSPLSQYF.

This rearrangement joins TRBV5-1 to TRBJ2-1; TRBD2 matches 16 bases. The germline CDR1 and CDR2 sequences are SGHRS and YFSETQ. V dropped 4 bases and J dropped 0; count of bases not matched to a gene: 4. The CDR3 is 18 residues long. The CDR3 sequence is CASSQGTSGRASYNEQFF. In nucleotides, the CDR3 is TGCGCCAGCAGCCAAGGGACTAGCGGGAGGGCCTCCTACAATGAGCAGTTCTTC.

This clonotype was counted at least ten times. This sequence joins TRBV12-3 or TRBV12-4 and TRBJ2-1; 11 bases agree with TRBD2. The CDR3 runs 15 residues. After removal of 1 base from V and 9 bases from J, the junction contained 5 bases not matched to a gene. The CDR3 protein is CASSLGLAGGGEQFF. The DNA of the CDR3 is TGTGCCAGCAGTTTAGGGCTAGCGGGAGGTGGTGAGCAGTTCTTC.